This T cell receptor (beta chain) was captured in a study of CD4 T cells in relation to SARS-CoV-2 and coronaviruses. Trimming stripped 4 bases from V and 6 bases from J, with 12 bases between. CDR1 is MDHEN and CDR2 is SYDVKM in the germline V gene. The CDR3 loop spans 14 amino acids. Concerning this clone: What it binds is unknown.

Sequencing used immunoSEQ multiplex PCR; TCRdb keeps in-frame clones, though not all of them. Of some 40,000 clones listed, about three quarters are singletons. General study results and limits: The cross-reactivity analysis covered only spike protein, not other viral proteins.

The specimen was memory CD4+ T cells from PBMCs, cultured in vitro. This chain links TRBV28 with TRBJ2-2, with D perhaps matching TRBD2 (5 bases). This clonotype originated in an adult with COVID-19. The CDR3 region has the DNA TGTGCCAGCAGTTCCGTTACCGGGGCCGGGGAGCTGTTTTTT. Protein product: CASSSVTGAGELFF.